This T cell receptor beta chain comes out of a study of control samples from healthy donors and cancer patients. Germline lookup yields CDR1 SGHTA and CDR2 FQGNSA. The CDR3 has 14 residues. The V and J ends lost 0 bases and 5 bases respectively, with 10 bases between them. Profiling relied on immunoSEQ multiplex PCR, and the TCRdb table lists in-frame clones only, not all of them. The sample carries 150,000 to 200,000 clones, 80% to 90% recorded once. This sequence joins TRBV7-2 and TRBJ1-1; D unresolved. Sequenced material: blood. The TCR was taken from a young man in good health. This CDR3 reads CASSLARGSTEAFF. The CDR3 DNA reads as TGTGCCAGCAGCTTAGCGCGCGGGTCGACTGAAGCTTTCTTT.